This T cell receptor (beta chain) emerged from a study of shared clonotypes between healthy human individuals. Study details: Contributing individuals were a couple of females and a few males aged 18 to 49. Findings and caveats of the study: It was the few donors that limited the genetic and exposure-history diversity represented.

The donors were adults (healthy and HIV-negative) with no recent acute infections or vaccinations. The V end lost 5 bases, the J end lost 1 base, and 17 bases lay between the germline ends. Germline loops: CDR1 SQVTM, CDR2 ANQGSEA. This CDR3 is built from 15 residues. Per the study methods: Junction-only immunoSEQ data arrived without quality scores, meaning filtering differed. Sequencing used immunoSEQ multiplex PCR; TCRdb keeps in-frame clones, though not all of them. From that table come the V and J calls and clone size; the DNA was used to work out D and trimming. The sample contains fewer than 700,000 clones, around 80% of which appear only once. A note on this clone: The target antigen is unknown. This likely stems from a read error, as it lies one base from a far larger clone.

The sequence was obtained from a woman aged 35 to 49 in good health. Some clones in this sample may be carry-over from other donors' samples. Sequenced input: PBMCs. J is TRBJ1-2 and V is TRBV29-1, with TRBD1 as a possible D gene (5 bases). CDR3 loop: CSVSEDGGGNYGYTF. The CDR3 DNA is TGCAGCGTTAGTGAGGACGGCGGGGGTAACTATGGCTACACCTTC.